This T cell receptor beta chain was sequenced for a study of blood T cell repertoires in COVID-19. In the study overall: Specimens from acute and convalescent COVID-19 originated in the United States, Italy and Spain. PBMCs, B-cell-depleted T cells, or T cells provided the cDNA or gDNA that made up the material.

Source study methods: By means of reference gene primer amplification, nucleated cell counts were estimated. Sequencing was performed with immunoSEQ multiplex PCR; in TCRdb, only in-frame clones are kept and a portion is missing. D and trimming were read from the DNA, whereas the V and J calls and clone size are those reported in that table. The sample lists fewer than 130,000 clones; roughly 72% were seen once. Germline V gives CDR1 MGHDK, CDR2 SYGVNS. The CDR3 covers 15 residues. The J segment lost 3 bases and the V segment lost 3 bases, leaving 4 bases of the junction unmatched. What was sequenced was peripheral blood. The chain couples TRBV25-1 to TRBJ2-2; 7 nucleotides line up with TRBD1. This clonotype was obtained from a man older than 75 with acute or convalescent COVID-19. The CDR3 region has the DNA TGTGCCAGCAGTGACTCGGGACAGTACACCGGGGAGCTGTTTTTT. Translation gives CASSDSGQYTGELFF.